Here is one TCR beta chain with its context. Its antigen is not known. Every participating donor contributed approximately 9.5 milliliters of peripheral blood through a draw. This specimen belongs to a study of blood T cells in healthy people across ages. Study-wide context: Template switching captured about one barcoded beta molecule per two T cells. Study-level results: Per million T cells, the diversity of TCR beta decreased roughly linearly as age advanced. More naive CD4+ cells and higher diversity marked long-lived donors relative to aged donors.

The germline gives CDR1 SGHTA, CDR2 FQGNSA. The V and J ends lost 4 bases and 13 bases respectively, with 7 bases between them. This CDR3 spans 10 amino acids. Using a J-beta primer mix together with a sample-barcoded 5' primer, a second PCR was run for roughly 7 to 11 cycles. TCRdb used MiXCR to reprocess the 5' RACE reads, holding one entry per CDR3 protein. The sample lists 550,000 to 700,000 distinct CDR3 sequences, 25% to 30% occurring once. Sequenced sample: blood. The J gene is TRBJ1-4, the V gene TRBV7-2; D is unresolved. The sequence came from a woman in her sixties or seventies in good health. The CDR3 DNA sequence: TGTGCCAGCAGCTACCTTAGACTGTTTTTT. Amino acid sequence: CASSYLRLFF.